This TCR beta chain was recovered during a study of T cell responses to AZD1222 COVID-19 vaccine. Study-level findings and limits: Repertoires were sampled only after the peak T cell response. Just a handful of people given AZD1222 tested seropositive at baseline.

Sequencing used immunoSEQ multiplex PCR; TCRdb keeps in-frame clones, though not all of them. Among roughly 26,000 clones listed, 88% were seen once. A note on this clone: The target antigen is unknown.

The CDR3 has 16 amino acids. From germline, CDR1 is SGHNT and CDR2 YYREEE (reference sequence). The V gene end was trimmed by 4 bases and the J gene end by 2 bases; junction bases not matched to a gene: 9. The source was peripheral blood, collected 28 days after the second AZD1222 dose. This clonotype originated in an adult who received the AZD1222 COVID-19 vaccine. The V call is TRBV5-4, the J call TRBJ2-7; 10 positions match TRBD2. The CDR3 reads CASSRGGLATAYEQYF. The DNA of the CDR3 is TGTGCCAGCAGCCGTGGGGGACTAGCGACGGCCTACGAGCAGTACTTC.